The following is a T cell receptor (beta chain) sequence with its context. The CDR3 sequence is 15 residues long. V lost 6 bases and J lost 1; bases outside the gene matches: 9. Germline V gene sequence: CDR1 MNHEY, CDR2 SVGAGI. The data stem from a study of OX40 agonist ivuxolimab in advanced cancers. The assay was immunoSEQ multiplex PCR, and TCRdb's table has in-frame clones only and misses some. The profile shows 90,000 to 100,000 clones, roughly nine tenths of them singletons. The sequencing used CD4+ or CD8+ T cells sorted from blood, collected in a trial of the OX40 agonist ivuxolimab. The chain recombines TRBV6-5 with TRBJ2-7; 7 bases line up with TRBD1. This sequence was found in an adult with an advanced solid tumor such as melanoma, head and neck, liver or kidney cancer. As DNA, the CDR3 is TGTGCCAGCAGCGCCGACAGGGCTGTTTCCTACGAGCAGTACTTC. This sequence encodes CASSADRAVSYEQYF.